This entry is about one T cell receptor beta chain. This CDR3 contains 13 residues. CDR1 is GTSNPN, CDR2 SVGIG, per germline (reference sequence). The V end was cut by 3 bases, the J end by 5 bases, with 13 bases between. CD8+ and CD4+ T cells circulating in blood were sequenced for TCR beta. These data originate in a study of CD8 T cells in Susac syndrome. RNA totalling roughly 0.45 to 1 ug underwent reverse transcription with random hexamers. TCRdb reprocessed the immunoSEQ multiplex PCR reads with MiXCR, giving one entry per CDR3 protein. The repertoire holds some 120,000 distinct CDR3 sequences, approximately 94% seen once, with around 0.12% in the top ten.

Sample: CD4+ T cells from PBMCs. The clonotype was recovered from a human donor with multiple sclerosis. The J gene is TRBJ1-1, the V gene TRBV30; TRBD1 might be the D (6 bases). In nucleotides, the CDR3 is TGTGCCTGGAGCCAGACAGGAGGGACTGAAGCTTTCTTT. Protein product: CAWSQTGGTEAFF.